The entry below describes one T cell receptor (beta chain). Its specificity is not known. This CDR3 spans 15 amino acids. Germline V lookup: CDR1 SGHVS, CDR2 FQNEAQ. V lost 1 base, J lost 2 bases, and 11 bases lay in between. This sample stems from a study of cytomegalovirus exposure and HLA in healthy donors. Researchers ran the PCR with 60 Vbeta and 13 Jbeta primers. The protocol was immunoSEQ multiplex PCR, while the TCRdb copy is restricted to in-frame clones and leaves out a portion. With around 140,000 clones in the sample, the ten largest clones hold 0.96%. Points from the study as a whole: Most TCR sequences proved rare, with some public TCRs found in many donors.

This clonotype was sampled from a male donor in good health and CMV-seronegative. Sample: PBMCs. This chain links TRBV7-8 with TRBJ2-5, with a weak D call TRBD1 (6 bases). The CDR3 coding sequence is TGTGCCAGCAGCTTAGGGGGGACACGACAAGAGACCCAGTACTTC. This gives the protein CASSLGGTRQETQYF.